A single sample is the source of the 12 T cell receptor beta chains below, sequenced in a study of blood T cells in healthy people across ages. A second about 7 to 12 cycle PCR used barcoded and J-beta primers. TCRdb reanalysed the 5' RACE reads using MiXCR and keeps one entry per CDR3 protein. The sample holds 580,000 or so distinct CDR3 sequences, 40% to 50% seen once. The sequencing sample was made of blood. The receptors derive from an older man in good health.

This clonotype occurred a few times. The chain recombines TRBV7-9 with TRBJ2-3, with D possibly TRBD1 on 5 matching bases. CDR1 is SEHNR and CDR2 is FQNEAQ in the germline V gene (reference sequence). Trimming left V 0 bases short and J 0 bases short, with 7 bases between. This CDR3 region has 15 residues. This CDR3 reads CASSLARQSTDTQYF. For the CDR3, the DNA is TGTGCCAGCAGCTTAGCGCGACAGAGCACAGATACGCAGTATTTT.

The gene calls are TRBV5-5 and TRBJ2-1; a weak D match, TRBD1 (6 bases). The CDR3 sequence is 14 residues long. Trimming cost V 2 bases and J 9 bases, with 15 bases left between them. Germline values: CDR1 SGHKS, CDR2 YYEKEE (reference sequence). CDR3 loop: CASSLATGSTEQFF. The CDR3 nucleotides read TGTGCCAGCAGCTTAGCTACAGGGTCCACTGAGCAGTTCTTC.

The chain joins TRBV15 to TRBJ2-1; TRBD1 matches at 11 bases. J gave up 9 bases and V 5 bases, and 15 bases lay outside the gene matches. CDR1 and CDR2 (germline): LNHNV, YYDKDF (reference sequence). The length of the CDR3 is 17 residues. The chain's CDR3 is CATSPQLPGTGGGEQFF. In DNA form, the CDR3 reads TGTGCCACCAGCCCTCAGCTTCCCGGGACAGGGGGAGGTGAGCAGTTCTTC.

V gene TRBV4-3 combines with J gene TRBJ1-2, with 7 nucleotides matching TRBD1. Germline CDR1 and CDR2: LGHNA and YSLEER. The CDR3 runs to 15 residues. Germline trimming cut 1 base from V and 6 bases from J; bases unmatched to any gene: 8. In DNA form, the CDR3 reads TGCGCCAGCAGCCAAGCAGCGACAGGGACGGATGGCTACACCTTC. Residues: CASSQAATGTDGYTF.

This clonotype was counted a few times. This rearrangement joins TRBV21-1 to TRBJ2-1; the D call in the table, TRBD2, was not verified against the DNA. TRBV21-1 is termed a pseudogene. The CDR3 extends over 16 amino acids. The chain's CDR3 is CASSKLSGGAFDEQFF. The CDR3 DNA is TGTGCCAGCAGCAAACTTAGCGGGGGGGCCTTCGATGAGCAGTTCTTC.

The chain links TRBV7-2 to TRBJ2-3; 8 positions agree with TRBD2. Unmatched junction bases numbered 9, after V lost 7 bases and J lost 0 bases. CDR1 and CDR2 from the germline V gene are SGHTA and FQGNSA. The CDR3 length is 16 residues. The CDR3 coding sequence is TGTGCCAGCACCGGACGGGCGGGGGGTAGCACAGATACGCAGTATTTT. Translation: CASTGRAGGSTDTQYF.

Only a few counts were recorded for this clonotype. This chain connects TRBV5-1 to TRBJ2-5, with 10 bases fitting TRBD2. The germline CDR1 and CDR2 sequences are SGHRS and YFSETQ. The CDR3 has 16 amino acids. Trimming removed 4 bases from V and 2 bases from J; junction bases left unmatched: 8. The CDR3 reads CASSTSSGGTQETQYF. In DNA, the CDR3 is TGCGCCAGCAGCACCTCTAGCGGGGGAACACAAGAGACCCAGTACTTC.

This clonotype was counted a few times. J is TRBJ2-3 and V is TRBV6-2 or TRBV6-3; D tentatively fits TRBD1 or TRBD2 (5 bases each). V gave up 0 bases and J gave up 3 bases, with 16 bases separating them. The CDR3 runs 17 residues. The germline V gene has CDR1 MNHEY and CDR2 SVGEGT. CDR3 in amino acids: CASSYSRRAEGTDTQYF. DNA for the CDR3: TGTGCCAGCAGTTACTCGAGGCGGGCCGAGGGGACAGATACGCAGTATTTT.

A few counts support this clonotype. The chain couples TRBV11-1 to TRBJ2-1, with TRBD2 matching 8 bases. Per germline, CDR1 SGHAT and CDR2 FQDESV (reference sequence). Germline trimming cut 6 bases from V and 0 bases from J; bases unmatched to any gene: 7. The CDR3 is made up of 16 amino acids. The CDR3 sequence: CASRIAGLSSYNEQFF. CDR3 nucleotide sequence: TGTGCCAGCAGGATAGCGGGGCTAAGCTCCTACAATGAGCAGTTCTTC. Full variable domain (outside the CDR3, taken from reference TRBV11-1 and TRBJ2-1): EAEVAQSPRYKITEKSQAVAFWCDPISGHATLYWYRQILGQGPELLVQFQDESVVDDSQLPKDRFSAERLKGVDSTLKIQPAELGDSAMYLCASRIAGLSSYNEQFFGPGTRLTVL.

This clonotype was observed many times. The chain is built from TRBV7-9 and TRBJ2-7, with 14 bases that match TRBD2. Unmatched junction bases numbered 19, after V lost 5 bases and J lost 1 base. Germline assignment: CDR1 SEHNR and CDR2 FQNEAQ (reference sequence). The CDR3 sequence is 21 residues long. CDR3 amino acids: CASSAWLSGTSGRSRSYEQYF. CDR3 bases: TGTGCCAGCAGCGCCTGGCTCTCCGGGACTAGCGGGAGATCAAGGTCCTACGAGCAGTACTTC.

CDR3 loop: CASSWSGTSGGAAEQFF. The CDR3 bases are TGCGCCAGCAGTTGGTCCGGGACTAGCGGGGGGGCCGCTGAGCAGTTCTTC. The rearrangement joins TRBV5-1 to TRBJ2-1; TRBD2 aligns across 16 bases. The CDR3 length is 17 residues. Germline assignment: CDR1 SGHRS and CDR2 YFSETQ. V shed 5 bases and J 9 bases; nucleotides not matched to a gene: 11.

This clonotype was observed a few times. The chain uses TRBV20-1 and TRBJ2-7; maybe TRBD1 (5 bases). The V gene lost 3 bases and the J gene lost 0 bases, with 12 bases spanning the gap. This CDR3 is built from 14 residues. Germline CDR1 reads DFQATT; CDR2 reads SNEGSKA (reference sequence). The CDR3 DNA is TGCAGTGCTAGCCAGGGATCAAGCTCCTACGAGCAGTACTTC. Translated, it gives CSASQGSSSYEQYF.